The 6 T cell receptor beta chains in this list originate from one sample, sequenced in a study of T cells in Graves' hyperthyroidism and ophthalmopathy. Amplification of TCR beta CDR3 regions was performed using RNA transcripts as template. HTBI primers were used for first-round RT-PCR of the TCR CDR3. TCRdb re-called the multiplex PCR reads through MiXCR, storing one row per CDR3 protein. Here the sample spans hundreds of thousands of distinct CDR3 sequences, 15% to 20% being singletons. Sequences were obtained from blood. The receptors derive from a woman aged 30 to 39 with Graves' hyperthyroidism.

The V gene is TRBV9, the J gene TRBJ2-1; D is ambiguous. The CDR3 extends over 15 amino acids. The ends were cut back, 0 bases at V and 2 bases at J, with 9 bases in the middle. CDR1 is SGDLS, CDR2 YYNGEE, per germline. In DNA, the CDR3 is TGTGCCAGCAGCGTAGCTCCAGGCACCTACAATGAGCAGTTCTTC. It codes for CASSVAPGTYNEQFF. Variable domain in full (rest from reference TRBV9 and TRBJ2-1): DSGVTQTPKHLITATGQRVTLRCSPRSGDLSVYWYQQSLDQGLQFLIQYYNGEERAKGNILERFSAQQFPDLHSELNLSSLELGDSALYFCASSVAPGTYNEQFFGPGTRLTVL.

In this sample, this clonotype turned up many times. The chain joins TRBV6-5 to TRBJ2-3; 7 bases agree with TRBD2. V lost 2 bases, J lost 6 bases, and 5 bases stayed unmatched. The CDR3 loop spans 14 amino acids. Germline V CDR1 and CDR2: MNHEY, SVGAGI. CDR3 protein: CASSYRLASDTQYF. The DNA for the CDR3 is TGTGCCAGCAGTTACCGACTAGCCTCTGATACGCAGTATTTT.

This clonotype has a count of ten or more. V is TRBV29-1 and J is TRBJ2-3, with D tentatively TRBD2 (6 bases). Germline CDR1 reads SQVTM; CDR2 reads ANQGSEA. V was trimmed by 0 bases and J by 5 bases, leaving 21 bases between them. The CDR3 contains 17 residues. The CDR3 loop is CSVEDLAIGRRGDTQYF. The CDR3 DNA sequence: TGCAGCGTTGAAGATTTGGCAATCGGGAGAAGGGGAGATACGCAGTATTTT.

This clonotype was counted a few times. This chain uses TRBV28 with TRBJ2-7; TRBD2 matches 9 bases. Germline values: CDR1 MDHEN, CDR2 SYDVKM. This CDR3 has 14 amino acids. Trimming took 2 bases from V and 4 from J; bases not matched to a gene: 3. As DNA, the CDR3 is TGTGCCAGCAGTTTACTAGCGGGATGGTACGAGCAGTACTTC. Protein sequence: CASSLLAGWYEQYF.

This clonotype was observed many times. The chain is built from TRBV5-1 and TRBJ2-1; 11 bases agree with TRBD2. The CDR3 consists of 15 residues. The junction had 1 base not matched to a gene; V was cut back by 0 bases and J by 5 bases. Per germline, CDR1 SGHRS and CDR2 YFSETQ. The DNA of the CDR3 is TGCGCCAGCAGCTTGGGACTAGCGGGACACAATGAGCAGTTCTTC. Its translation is CASSLGLAGHNEQFF.

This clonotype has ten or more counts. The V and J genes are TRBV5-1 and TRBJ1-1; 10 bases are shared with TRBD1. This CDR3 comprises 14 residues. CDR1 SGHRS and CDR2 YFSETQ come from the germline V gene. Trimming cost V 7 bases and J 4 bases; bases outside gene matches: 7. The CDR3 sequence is CASRLTGGFTEAFF. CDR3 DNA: TGCGCCAGCCGATTGACAGGGGGCTTCACTGAAGCTTTCTTT.